These 30 T cell receptor beta chains were all obtained from the same sample, sequenced in a study of shared clonotypes between healthy human individuals. Naivety among CD8 cells was defined by CD45RO negativity and positive CCR7 selection, thereby excluding terminally differentiated effector memory CD45RA+ cells. Clones were read by immunoSEQ multiplex PCR, and TCRdb kept only the in-frame ones, dropping some. The table has about 870,000 clones, around 92% seen once. Sequenced input: naive CD8+ T cells sorted from blood. Every receptor here comes from a man aged 25-45 years in good health.

This clone was recorded only once. The V call is TRBV4-3, the J call TRBJ2-1, with D possibly being TRBD2 (7 bases). This CDR3 is built from 14 residues. CDR1 and CDR2 from the germline V gene are LGHNA and YSLEER. V was pared by 1 base and J by 8 bases, with 12 bases between. The CDR3: CASSQVEGGDEQFF. CDR3 DNA: TGCGCCAGCAGCCAAGTCGAAGGGGGGGATGAGCAGTTCTTC.

As to this clone: Other DNA variants within this sample encode the same CDR3. The V and J genes are TRBV9 and TRBJ2-7; the D gene is possibly TRBD1 (6 bases). Per germline, CDR1 SGDLS and CDR2 YYNGEE. The length of the CDR3 is 13 residues. Trimming pared 4 bases from V and 2 bases from J, leaving 10 bases between. The CDR3 bases are TGTGCCAGCAGCCCTCAGGGGCCCTACGAGCAGTACTTC. Its protein is CASSPQGPYEQYF. The entire variable domain, with the rest obtained from reference TRBV9 and TRBJ2-7, is as follows: DSGVTQTPKHLITATGQRVTLRCSPRSGDLSVYWYQQSLDQGLQFLIQYYNGEERAKGNILERFSAQQFPDLHSELNLSSLELGDSALYFCASSPQGPYEQYFGPGTRLTVT.

The chain couples TRBV7-8 to TRBJ2-1; the match to TRBD2 covers 12 bases. Germline CDR1 and CDR2: SGHVS and FQNEAQ. The CDR3 consists of 19 residues. J was trimmed by 0 bases and V by 3 bases; bases with no gene match: 9. Here the CDR3 reads CASSLAGGLAGSSYNEQFF. The CDR3 bases are TGTGCCAGCAGCTTGGCGGGAGGACTAGCGGGGAGCTCCTACAATGAGCAGTTCTTC.

The J gene is TRBJ1-2, the V gene TRBV28; D might be TRBD1 (6 bases). The CDR3 is made up of 14 amino acids. V was pared by 10 bases and J by 0 bases, with 15 bases between. CDR1 MDHEN and CDR2 SYDVKM come from the germline V gene. The chain's CDR3 is CATDGGDTNYGYTF. For the CDR3, the DNA is TGTGCCACCGACGGGGGCGATACTAACTATGGCTACACCTTC.

V and J are TRBV27 and TRBJ2-6; 8 positions agree with TRBD1. Germline V gene data show CDR1 as MNHEY and CDR2 as SMNVEV (reference sequence). The CDR3 spans 17 residues. Trimming at V came to 0 bases and at J to 2 bases, leaving 3 bases not matched to a gene. DNA for the CDR3: TGTGCCAGCAGTTTATCCCGGACAGGGACTGGGGCCAACGTCCTGACTTTC. Protein product: CASSLSRTGTGANVLTF.

V gene TRBV7-7 combines with J gene TRBJ2-5, with D perhaps given as TRBD1 or TRBD2 (5 bases each). The CDR3 covers 14 residues. Trimming left V 2 bases short and J 1 base short, with 8 bases between. The germline V gene has CDR1 SSHAT and CDR2 FNYEAQ (reference sequence). CDR3 in DNA: TGTGCCAGCAGCTTATGGGGACCCCAAGAGACCCAGTACTTC. Its protein product is CASSLWGPQETQYF.

This clone was seen only once. The CDR3 nucleotides read TGTGCCAGCAGCTTTGGGACAGGGACCGATGGCTACACCTTC. Its translation is CASSFGTGTDGYTF. The chain couples TRBV11-2 to TRBJ1-2; TRBD1 agrees at 9 bases. This CDR3 has 14 amino acids. Germline V gene sequence: CDR1 SGHAT, CDR2 FQNNGV. The V and J ends lost 3 bases and 6 bases, in that order; junction bases with no gene match: 5. The full variable domain, completed using reference TRBV11-2 and TRBJ1-2, is EAGVAQSPRYKIIEKRQSVAFWCNPISGHATLYWYQQILGQGPKLLIQFQNNGVVDDSQLPKDRFSAERLKGVDSTLKIQPAKLEDSAVYLCASSFGTGTDGYTFGSGTRLTVV.

The V and J genes are TRBV7-9 and TRBJ2-3; no clear D. V was trimmed by 2 bases and J by 2 bases, leaving 14 bases between them. The CDR3 extends over 16 amino acids. The V gene's germline CDR1 is SEHNR and CDR2 FQNEAQ (reference sequence). Written as DNA, the CDR3 is TGTGCCAGCAGCTTAACGACCACACCGTACACAGATACGCAGTATTTT. Encoded protein: CASSLTTTPYTDTQYF.

Note on this clone: Other DNA variants within this sample encode the same CDR3. This chain links TRBV9 with TRBJ2-7; 7 nucleotides match TRBD2. The junction had 2 bases not matched to a gene; V was cut back by 0 bases and J by 2 bases. CDR3 length: 14 amino acids. The germline CDR1 and CDR2 sequences are SGDLS and YYNGEE. CDR3 nucleotide sequence: TGTGCCAGCAGCGTAGGGGAGGGACCCTACGAGCAGTACTTC. Amino acids: CASSVGEGPYEQYF.

The chain links TRBV11-2 to TRBJ1-2; D unresolved. CDR1 is SGHAT and CDR2 is FQNNGV in the germline V gene. V lost 4 bases to trimming and J lost 5 bases, with 8 bases between them. The CDR3 is 12 amino acids. CDR3: CASSSLGYGYTF. The CDR3 bases are TGTGCCAGCAGCTCCTTGGGGTATGGCTACACCTTC.

This clone was recorded once. The chain combines TRBV2 with TRBJ2-7; tentatively, D is TRBD1 (6 bases). V was cut by 10 bases and J by 4 bases, with 8 bases left in between. The CDR3 is 10 residues long. Germline V gene data show CDR1 as SNHLY and CDR2 as FYNNEI. CDR3 sequence: CATQGYEQYF. DNA for the CDR3: TGTGCCACCCAGGGGTACGAGCAGTACTTC.

J is TRBJ2-1 and V is TRBV5-4, with 9 bases that match TRBD1. This CDR3 is built from 15 residues. The J segment lost 4 bases and the V segment lost 1 base, leaving 3 bases of the junction unmatched. Germline lookup yields CDR1 SGHNT and CDR2 YYREEE (reference sequence). The chain's CDR3 is CASSLLGTGYNEQFF. As DNA, the CDR3 is TGTGCCAGCAGCTTGCTCGGGACAGGGTACAATGAGCAGTTCTTC. Looking up the rest from reference TRBV5-4 and TRBJ2-1 gives the full variable domain: ETGVTQSPTHLIKTRGQQVTLRCSSQSGHNTVSWYQQALGQGPQFIFQYYREEENGRGNFPPRFSGLQFPNYSSELNVNALELDDSALYLCASSLLGTGYNEQFFGPGTRLTVL.

On this clone: The same CDR3 can be traced to other DNA sequences in this sample. The chain is built from TRBV7-9 and TRBJ2-3; D gene uncertain. CDR3 size: 11 residues. The germline V gene encodes CDR1 SEHNR and CDR2 FQNEAQ (reference sequence). V was cut by 3 bases and J by 5 bases, with 3 bases left in between. The CDR3 loop is CASSFGDTQYF. CDR3 bases: TGTGCCAGCAGCTTCGGAGATACGCAGTATTTT.

J is TRBJ2-3 and V is TRBV7-9; 8 nucleotides match TRBD1. Germline CDR1 SEHNR, CDR2 FQNEAQ (reference sequence). With V trimmed by 5 bases and J by 3 bases, 10 bases remained unmatched. This CDR3 spans 16 amino acids. The CDR3 DNA sequence: TGTGCCAGCAGCGCTCGACAGGGGCGGTCAACAGATACGCAGTATTTT. Translation gives CASSARQGRSTDTQYF.

The chain is built from TRBV7-9 and TRBJ1-2; 8 nucleotides line up with TRBD1. Per germline, CDR1 SEHNR and CDR2 FQNEAQ (reference sequence). V shed 1 base, J shed 4 bases, and the junction held 5 bases outside the gene matches. The CDR3 totals 15 residues. The CDR3 DNA sequence: TGTGCCAGCAGCTTAGTGGACAGGGACGGCTATGGCTACACCTTC. The encoded protein is CASSLVDRDGYGYTF.

The table lists this clone with a count of one. Different DNA sequences within this sample yield the same CDR3. The V gene is TRBV11-2, the J gene TRBJ2-5; TRBD1 might be the D (6 bases). In germline, CDR1 is SGHAT, CDR2 FQNNGV. The CDR3 is made up of 14 amino acids. Trimming stripped 4 bases from V and 0 bases from J, with 9 bases between. CDR3 sequence: CASSSWTDQETQYF. The DNA for the CDR3 is TGTGCCAGCAGCTCGTGGACAGACCAAGAGACCCAGTACTTC.

V gene TRBV5-5 combines with J gene TRBJ2-7; tentative D call: TRBD1 (5 bases). V was cut by 2 bases and J by 0 bases, with 12 bases left in between. The CDR3 runs 15 residues. The germline CDR1 and CDR2 sequences are SGHKS and YYEKEE (reference sequence). The CDR3, as DNA: TGTGCCAGCAGCTTTCCCCAGGGCAGCTCCTACGAGCAGTACTTC. Its translation is CASSFPQGSSYEQYF. Combining the CDR3 with reference TRBV5-5 and TRBJ2-7 gives the whole variable domain DAGVTQSPTHLIKTRGQQVTLRCSPISGHKSVSWYQQVLGQGPQFIFQYYEKEERGRGNFPDRFSARQFPNYSSELNVNALLLGDSALYLCASSFPQGSSYEQYFGPGTRLTVT.

The genes are TRBV7-9 and TRBJ2-1; a possible D gene is TRBD1 (6 bases). Germline CDR1 is SEHNR and CDR2 is FQNEAQ (reference sequence). This CDR3 has 15 residues. The V end lost 5 bases, the J end lost 6 bases, and 17 bases lay between the germline ends. CDR3 in amino acids: CASSRTRGWGNEQFF. CDR3 DNA: TGTGCCAGCAGCCGGACAAGGGGGTGGGGCAATGAGCAGTTCTTC.

CDR3 nucleotide sequence: TGTGCCAGCAGTTTGGGACTAACGGCCTACGAGCAGTACTTC. Protein: CASSLGLTAYEQYF. The chain recombines TRBV28 with TRBJ2-7, with TRBD2 identical over 7 bases. Trimming at V came to 3 bases and at J to 2 bases, leaving 4 bases not matched to a gene. Looked up from germline, CDR1 is MDHEN and CDR2 is SYDVKM. The CDR3 length is 14 residues.

CDR3 residues: CASSILTGISYNEQFF. For the CDR3, the DNA is TGCGCCAGCAGCATCCTAACAGGGATTTCCTACAATGAGCAGTTCTTC. The rearrangement uses TRBV4-1 and TRBJ2-1; a weak D match, TRBD1 (6 bases). V shed 5 bases and J shed 1 base, with 15 bases lying between them. The CDR3 is made up of 16 amino acids. In germline, CDR1 is MGHRA, CDR2 YSYEKL.

This clone was observed once. This CDR3 is also generated by other DNA sequences in the sample. This chain uses TRBV9 with TRBJ1-2; D unresolved. CDR3 size: 11 residues. Germline V lookup: CDR1 SGDLS, CDR2 YYNGEE. Between the trimmed V and J ends, which lost 3 bases and 7 bases, there was a span of 7 bases. CDR3 protein: CASSAGPGYTF. CDR3 sequence (DNA): TGTGCCAGCAGCGCCGGACCTGGCTACACCTTC.

The chain couples TRBV27 to TRBJ2-7; 7 bases line up with TRBD1. The germline gives CDR1 MNHEY, CDR2 SMNVEV (reference sequence). This CDR3 contains 16 residues. The V segment lost 2 bases and the J segment 7 bases; nucleotides outside the gene matches: 14. CDR3 in amino acids: CASSLGGGQSIFEQYF. DNA of the CDR3: TGTGCCAGCAGTTTAGGTGGGGGACAGAGCATTTTTGAGCAGTACTTC.

This clone was recorded only once. The V and J genes are TRBV27 and TRBJ2-1; D is perhaps TRBD2 (6 bases). Per germline, CDR1 MNHEY and CDR2 SMNVEV (reference sequence). This CDR3 is 12 amino acids long. The V end lost 4 bases, the J end lost 7 bases, and 8 bases lay between the germline ends. CDR3 region: CASSSGVNEQFF. The CDR3 bases are TGTGCCAGCAGTTCGGGGGTTAATGAGCAGTTCTTC.

V usage is TRBV5-5 and J usage is TRBJ2-3, with TRBD2 identical over 7 bases. Germline loops: CDR1 SGHKS, CDR2 YYEKEE (reference sequence). V lost 3 bases and J lost 2; bases outside the gene matches: 6. This CDR3 spans 15 amino acids. CDR3 sequence reads: CASSSSLAATDTQYF. DNA for the CDR3: TGTGCCAGCAGCTCCAGCCTAGCGGCCACAGATACGCAGTATTTT.

With respect to this clone: The same CDR3 can be traced to other DNA sequences in this sample. J is TRBJ2-1 and V is TRBV28, with D possibly TRBD2 on 5 matching bases. Per the germline V gene, CDR1 is MDHEN and CDR2 is SYDVKM. This CDR3 contains 15 residues. Trimming took 5 bases from V and 0 from J, leaving 11 bases between them. The CDR3 DNA is TGTGCCAGCAGTCCAAGCGGCAGCTCCTACAATGAGCAGTTCTTC. Protein: CASSPSGSSYNEQFF. The complete variable domain, with remaining parts taken from reference TRBV28 and TRBJ2-1, reads DVKVTQSSRYLVKRTGEKVFLECVQDMDHENMFWYRQDPGLGLRLIYFSYDVKMKEKGDIPEGYSVSREKKERFSLILESASTNQTSMYLCASSPSGSSYNEQFFGPGTRLTVL.

The rearrangement uses TRBV9 and TRBJ2-5, with TRBD2 identical over 9 bases. Looked up from germline, CDR1 is SGDLS and CDR2 is YYNGEE. The V gene end was trimmed by 1 base and the J gene end by 1 base; junction bases not matched to a gene: 14. The CDR3 spans 19 residues. The CDR3 DNA sequence: TGTGCCAGCAGCGTATATTTGCGGGGAACTAGCGGGTCCCAAGAGACCCAGTACTTC. Its protein product is CASSVYLRGTSGSQETQYF. Drawing the rest from reference TRBV9 and TRBJ2-5, the complete variable domain is DSGVTQTPKHLITATGQRVTLRCSPRSGDLSVYWYQQSLDQGLQFLIQYYNGEERAKGNILERFSAQQFPDLHSELNLSSLELGDSALYFCASSVYLRGTSGSQETQYFGPGTRLLVL.

The chain has TRBV7-8 and TRBJ2-7; D may be TRBD1 (5 bases). Germline CDR1 and CDR2: SGHVS and FQNEAQ. V gave up 1 base and J gave up 5 bases, with 9 bases separating them. This CDR3 has 13 amino acids. CDR3 nucleotides: TGTGCCAGCAGCTTAGACAGGTTTGACGAGCAGTACTTC. Its translation is CASSLDRFDEQYF.

The V and J genes are TRBV11-2 and TRBJ1-2, with a weak D call TRBD1 (5 bases). V dropped 0 bases and J dropped 3 bases, with 17 bases sitting between them. Germline CDR1 is SGHAT and CDR2 is FQNNGV. The CDR3 has 17 amino acids. This chain's CDR3 is CASSLDNIGGMDYGYTF. The CDR3 DNA reads as TGTGCCAGCAGCTTAGATAATATCGGGGGTATGGACTATGGCTACACCTTC.

The chain joins TRBV9 to TRBJ2-7; D perhaps matches TRBD2 (7 bases). The length of the CDR3 is 15 residues. CDR1 SGDLS and CDR2 YYNGEE come from the germline V gene. The V gene lost 0 bases and the J gene lost 2 bases, with 12 bases spanning the gap. CDR3 in amino acids: CASSVGAGATYEQYF. CDR3 coding DNA: TGTGCCAGCAGCGTAGGGGCGGGGGCCACCTACGAGCAGTACTTC.

This clone showed up just a few times. The chain combines TRBV7-9 with TRBJ2-1; tentative D call: TRBD2 (5 bases). The CDR3 loop spans 13 amino acids. V was shortened by 5 bases and J by 6 bases, with 11 bases between the two germline ends. Germline-derived CDR1 and CDR2 are SEHNR and FQNEAQ (reference sequence). In nucleotides, the CDR3 is TGTGCCAGCAGCCTTCTAGCCTTCAATGAGCAGTTCTTC. Amino acids: CASSLLAFNEQFF. The full variable domain, rest sourced from reference TRBV7-9 and TRBJ2-1, is DTGVSQNPRHKITKRGQNVTFRCDPISEHNRLYWYRQTLGQGPEFLTYFQNEAQLEKSRLLSDRFSAERPKGSFSTLEIQRTEQGDSAMYLCASSLLAFNEQFFGPGTRLTVL.